A single sample gave rise to the 27 T cell receptor beta chains below, sequenced in a study of response to subunit inactivated influenza vaccine. TCRdb re-derived calls from the RT-PCR reads in MiXCR, one entry per CDR3 protein. The sample includes under 200,000 distinct CDR3 sequences, around 11% of them seen just once. The sequencing here drew on CD8+ T cells sorted from PBMCs, taken less than 30 months after vaccination. The receptors derive from a man aged 50 to 75 who received an inactivated influenza vaccine.

In this sample, this clonotype turned up a few times. This sequence joins TRBV15 and TRBJ1-3; weak D call: TRBD1 (5 bases). Germline V gene data show CDR1 as LNHNV and CDR2 as YYDKDF (reference sequence). The CDR3 consists of 14 residues. Trimming removed 3 bases at V and 0 bases at J, with 6 bases between. CDR3 residues: CATSSRVSGNTIYF. Here the CDR3 DNA reads TGTGCCACCAGCAGCAGGGTCTCTGGAAACACCATATATTTT. Full variable domain (rest looked up from reference TRBV15 and TRBJ1-3): DAMVIQNPRYQVTQFGKPVTLSCSQTLNHNVMYWYQQKSSQAPKLLFHYYDKDFNNEADTPDNFQSRRPNTSFCFLDIRSPGLGDTAMYLCATSSRVSGNTIYFGEGSWLTVV.

This clonotype occurred a few times. The chain recombines TRBV7-9 with TRBJ2-1; no clear D. The V gene's germline CDR1 is SEHNR and CDR2 FQNEAQ (reference sequence). Deletions cut 4 bases from V and 9 bases from J, with 10 bases between. The CDR3 is 12 residues long. The CDR3 loop reads CASSSKLPEQFF. The CDR3 nucleotides read TGTGCCAGCAGCTCAAAACTTCCTGAGCAGTTCTTC.

The chain joins TRBV27 to TRBJ2-3; D possibly matches TRBD1 or TRBD2 (5 bases each). The V and J ends lost 6 bases and 4 bases respectively, with 20 bases between them. This CDR3 is built from 16 residues. CDR1 and CDR2 from the germline V gene are MNHEY and SMNVEV (reference sequence). The CDR3 loop reads CASRLLGAFLPDTQYF. The CDR3 bases are TGTGCCAGCAGACTCCTCGGGGCATTTCTTCCAGATACGCAGTATTTT.

The sample holds many counts of this clonotype. The chain uses TRBV27 and TRBJ2-7; TRBD2 aligns across 12 bases. This CDR3 region has 14 residues. From germline, CDR1 is MNHEY and CDR2 SMNVEV (reference sequence). The CDR3 DNA is TGTGCGACCAAAGCACTAGCGGGAGGATTCGAGCAGTACTTC. This encodes CATKALAGGFEQYF.

The V and J genes are TRBV27 and TRBJ2-2; TRBD1 aligns across 8 bases. Germline trimming cut 1 base from V and 7 bases from J; bases unmatched to any gene: 5. The germline CDR1 and CDR2 sequences are MNHEY and SMNVEV (reference sequence). The CDR3 has 15 residues. The CDR3 nucleotides read TGTGCCAGCAGTTTATGGCAGGGGGCCGGCGGGGAGCTGTTTTTT. This gives the protein CASSLWQGAGGELFF.

The chain employs TRBV4-3 and TRBJ2-1, with 11 bases that match TRBD2. Germline loops: CDR1 LGHNA, CDR2 YSLEER. The CDR3 is 17 residues long. After removal of 0 bases from V and 8 bases from J, the junction contained 9 bases not matched to a gene. As DNA, the CDR3 is TGCGCCAGCAGCCAAGAAATAGCGGGAGGGCCTGCGGATGAGCAGTTCTTC. As protein: CASSQEIAGGPADEQFF.

This clonotype has more than one count but fewer than ten. In nucleotides, the CDR3 is TGTGCCAGCAGCCAGAGGGACAGTGGATGGTTGGACGAGCAGTACTTC. It translates to CASSQRDSGWLDEQYF. The chain is built from TRBV7-9 and TRBJ2-7, with 7 positions matching TRBD1. The CDR3 contains 16 residues. The germline CDR1 and CDR2 sequences are SEHNR and FQNEAQ (reference sequence). V shed 5 bases, J shed 5 bases, and the junction held 15 bases outside the gene matches.

This clonotype occurred a few times. This sequence joins TRBV28 and TRBJ1-1; D may be TRBD1 (5 bases). CDR1 and CDR2 (germline): MDHEN, SYDVKM. The CDR3 covers 13 residues. Trimming left V 8 bases short and J 1 base short, with 11 bases between. The CDR3 region is CASERTGNTEAFF. The CDR3 nucleotides are TGTGCCAGCGAGAGAACAGGGAACACTGAAGCTTTCTTT.

This clonotype occurred a few times. V usage is TRBV7-8 and J usage is TRBJ2-7, with 7 nucleotides matching TRBD1. CDR1 is SGHVS, CDR2 FQNEAQ, per germline. The CDR3 loop spans 15 amino acids. The V gene end was trimmed by 3 bases and the J gene end by 6 bases; junction bases not matched to a gene: 11. In DNA form, the CDR3 reads TGTGCCAGCAGCTTCGCCGGGACAGCAAGGGTCGAGCAGTACTTC. It codes for CASSFAGTARVEQYF.

This clonotype has only a few counts. This chain links TRBV4-1 with TRBJ1-1; D not resolved. The CDR3 contains 15 residues. Per germline, CDR1 MGHRA and CDR2 YSYEKL. Trimming pared 3 bases from V and 0 bases from J, leaving 11 bases between. CDR3 in DNA: TGCGCCAGCAGCCAGGCACCGACGGTGAACACTGAAGCTTTCTTT. Its translation is CASSQAPTVNTEAFF.

This clonotype was picked up a small number of times. V and J are TRBV20-1 and TRBJ2-7; 8 positions agree with TRBD1. Germline V gives CDR1 DFQATT, CDR2 SNEGSKA (reference sequence). The CDR3 totals 11 residues. V was clipped by 3 bases and J by 6 bases; unmatched bases: 1. The CDR3 protein is CSARTGVEQYF. In DNA, the CDR3 is TGCAGTGCTAGGACAGGGGTCGAGCAGTACTTC.

This chain connects TRBV27 to TRBJ2-7; 11 nucleotides align to TRBD1. With 4 bases clipped from V and 9 bases from J, the junction kept 8 bases outside the gene matches. The CDR3 loop spans 14 amino acids. In germline, CDR1 is MNHEY, CDR2 SMNVEV (reference sequence). The CDR3 nucleotides are TGTGCCAGCAGTTCGGACAGGGGGCGTATTGTGCAGTACTTC. Amino acids: CASSSDRGRIVQYF.

V and J are TRBV12-3 or TRBV12-4 and TRBJ2-1; D is tentatively TRBD1 or TRBD2 (5 bases each). V was cut by 6 bases and J by 6 bases, with 18 bases left in between. The CDR3 extends over 15 amino acids. CDR3 sequence (DNA): TGTGCCAGCAGGCCCGGGGCCCTGGGGCGCAATGAGCAGTTCTTC. This codes for CASRPGALGRNEQFF.

This clonotype appeared a few times. The rearrangement joins TRBV12-3 or TRBV12-4 to TRBJ2-3; 13 nucleotides match TRBD2. Trimming removed 0 bases from V and 6 bases from J; junction bases left unmatched: 3. This CDR3 spans 16 amino acids. CDR3 loop: CASSLATSGGADTQYF. DNA for the CDR3: TGTGCCAGCAGTTTAGCAACTAGCGGGGGGGCGGATACGCAGTATTTT.

This clonotype was detected only a few times. This sequence joins TRBV28 and TRBJ2-3; 7 bases are a match to TRBD2. The ends lost 3 bases at V and 0 bases at J; junction bases unmatched: 6. CDR1 and CDR2 from the germline V gene are MDHEN and SYDVKM. The CDR3 sequence is 16 residues long. Here the CDR3 reads CASSFLAGRSTDTQYF. In nucleotides, the CDR3 is TGTGCCAGCAGTTTCTTGGCCGGGAGGAGCACAGATACGCAGTATTTT.

The sample holds a few counts of this clonotype. The chain uses TRBV29-1 and TRBJ2-2, with 7 bases lining up with TRBD1. This CDR3 region has 17 residues. V lost 1 base and J lost 3; bases outside the gene matches: 11. Germline CDR1 SQVTM, CDR2 ANQGSEA. The CDR3 DNA is TGCAGCGTTGAAGCTAACGGACAGGTCAGATACACCGGGGAGCTGTTTTTT. Translated, it gives CSVEANGQVRYTGELFF.

This clonotype was recorded a few times. The V gene is TRBV4-1, the J gene TRBJ1-1; the D is unclear. V lost 6 bases and J 1 base, leaving 15 bases between the germline ends. Germline V lookup: CDR1 MGHRA, CDR2 YSYEKL. This CDR3 contains 15 residues. As DNA, the CDR3 is TGCGCCAGCAGGCACCCAGTCCAGCAGAACACTGAAGCTTTCTTT. Translating it yields CASRHPVQQNTEAFF.

This clonotype was seen many times. The chain combines TRBV6-5 with TRBJ2-3, with 7 bases lining up with TRBD1. Looked up from germline, CDR1 is MNHEY and CDR2 is SVGAGI. Trimming cost V 4 bases and J 6 bases; bases outside gene matches: 1. The CDR3 loop spans 12 amino acids. CDR3 sequence reads: CASSLQGDTQYF. The CDR3 bases are TGTGCCAGCAGTTTACAGGGGGATACGCAGTATTTT.

This clonotype was counted at least ten times. This rearrangement joins TRBV29-1 to TRBJ2-1; 9 nucleotides line up with TRBD2. Germline lookup yields CDR1 SQVTM and CDR2 ANQGSEA. This CDR3 comprises 12 residues. Losses at the gene ends were 1 base for V and 14 bases for J; bases not matched to a gene: 6. CDR3 DNA: TGCAGCGTTGAAGCGCTAGCGGGGTCAGAGTTCTTC. Its protein product is CSVEALAGSEFF.

This sequence joins TRBV20-1 and TRBJ2-7; TRBD1 matches at 7 bases. The junction had 6 bases not matched to a gene; V was cut back by 0 bases and J by 7 bases. Germline V gene data show CDR1 as DFQATT and CDR2 as SNEGSKA (reference sequence). This CDR3 contains 13 residues. CDR3: CSARDRGKGEQYF. The DNA of the CDR3 is TGCAGTGCTAGAGACAGGGGGAAGGGTGAGCAGTACTTC.

This clonotype turned up a few times. This chain joins TRBV5-4 and TRBJ2-3; 8 bases agree with TRBD2. The CDR3 extends over 17 amino acids. Germline trimming cut 0 bases from V and 1 base from J; bases unmatched to any gene: 7. From germline, CDR1 is SGHNT and CDR2 YYREEE (reference sequence). The CDR3 protein is CASSLVGTGGRTDTQYF. For the CDR3, the DNA is TGTGCCAGCAGCTTGGTGGGGACGGGGGGGCGCACAGATACGCAGTATTTT.

This rearrangement joins TRBV7-9 to TRBJ2-3; D is ambiguous. The CDR3 is 10 amino acids. The germline V gene encodes CDR1 SEHNR and CDR2 FQNEAQ (reference sequence). V lost 1 base and J lost 10, with 3 bases in between. The CDR3 DNA is TGTGCCAGCAGCTTAGGGTCGCAGTATTTT. Its protein is CASSLGSQYF. The variable domain in full, with the rest retrieved from reference TRBV7-9 and TRBJ2-3, is DTGVSQNPRHKITKRGQNVTFRCDPISEHNRLYWYRQTLGQGPEFLTYFQNEAQLEKSRLLSDRFSAERPKGSFSTLEIQRTEQGDSAMYLCASSLGSQYFGPGTRLTVL.

This clonotype was seen a few times. The chain is built from TRBV10-2 and TRBJ2-3; TRBD1 might be the D (6 bases). Germline values: CDR1 WSHSY, CDR2 SAAADI. Trimming cost V 6 bases and J 4 bases, with 17 bases left between them. The CDR3 has 15 residues. This chain's CDR3 is CASSSRDIRPDTQYF. The CDR3 bases are TGCGCCAGCAGCTCCAGGGACATTAGGCCAGATACGCAGTATTTT.

This clonotype showed up just a few times. The chain links TRBV6-6 to TRBJ2-1, with D possibly matching TRBD1 (6 bases). The CDR3 contains 12 residues. The ends were cut back, 5 bases at V and 14 bases at J, with 16 bases in the middle. In germline, CDR1 is MNHNY, CDR2 SVGAGI (reference sequence). The CDR3 is CASSLGTRRKFF. The CDR3 nucleotides are TGTGCCAGCAGTCTGGGGACACGGCGGAAGTTCTTC.

V is TRBV29-1 and J is TRBJ2-5, with 8 bases aligning to TRBD1. Germline trimming cut 4 bases from V and 1 base from J; bases unmatched to any gene: 17. This CDR3 contains 18 residues. The germline V gene has CDR1 SQVTM and CDR2 ANQGSEA. CDR3 region: CSVGGGQGYPYFQETQYF. As DNA, the CDR3 is TGCAGCGTTGGGGGCGGACAGGGATACCCCTACTTCCAAGAGACCCAGTACTTC.

The V and J genes are TRBV28 and TRBJ2-7; 10 nucleotides line up with TRBD1. CDR3 length: 16 amino acids. With V trimmed by 6 bases and J by 2 bases, 10 bases remained unmatched. Germline CDR1 MDHEN, CDR2 SYDVKM. In DNA, the CDR3 is TGTGCCAGCAGCCCCCCCGGGACAGGGGCTCCCTACGAGCAGTACTTC. It translates to CASSPPGTGAPYEQYF.

This sequence joins TRBV13 and TRBJ2-7; TRBD1 agrees at 8 bases. This CDR3 has 16 residues. The germline gives CDR1 PRHDT, CDR2 FYEKMQ (reference sequence). The trim removed 1 base at V and 1 base at J, leaving 6 bases unmatched. CDR3 amino acids: CASSLDYGTGSYEQYF. CDR3 bases: TGTGCCAGCAGCTTAGATTATGGGACAGGTTCCTACGAGCAGTACTTC.